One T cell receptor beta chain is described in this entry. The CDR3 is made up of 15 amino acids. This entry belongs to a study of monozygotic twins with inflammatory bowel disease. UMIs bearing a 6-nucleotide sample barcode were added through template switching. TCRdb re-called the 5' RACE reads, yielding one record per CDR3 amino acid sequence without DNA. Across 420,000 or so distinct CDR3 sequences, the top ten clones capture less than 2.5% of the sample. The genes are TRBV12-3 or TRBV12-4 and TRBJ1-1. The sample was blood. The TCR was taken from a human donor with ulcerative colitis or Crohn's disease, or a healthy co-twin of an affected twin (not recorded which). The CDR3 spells CASSPGGTQITEAFF.